This T cell receptor (beta chain) comes out of a study of T-cell reconstitution after alpha-beta-depleted transplantation in children. Findings of the study overall: In patients about two months after transplant, alpha-beta T cells reportedly arose from several hundred expanded graft clones.

Using unique molecular identifiers, the investigators prepared the TCRbeta library. TCRdb passed the PCR reads through MiXCR, listing each CDR3 protein once. The repertoire has about 980,000 distinct CDR3 sequences, 25% to 30% of them found once; the top ten carry 28%. The CDR3 has 16 amino acids. CDR1 and CDR2 from the germline V gene are SGHTA and FQGNSA. Trimming removed 0 bases from V and 6 bases from J; junction bases left unmatched: 5. This clonotype was seen more than once but under ten times. Antigen unknown. Sequencing used PBMCs, mostly from graft donor cells, obtained 360 days after TCRalphabeta/CD19-depleted stem cell transplant. J is TRBJ2-1 and V is TRBV7-2; 10 bases map to TRBD2. This TCR was recovered from a boy less than two years old who had a stem cell transplant for SCID, so the T cells may come from the graft donor. The CDR3 DNA reads as TGTGCCAGCAGCTTAGCGCCTAGCGGGGGTATCAATGAGCAGTTCTTC. It yields the protein CASSLAPSGGINEQFF.